Each of the 14 T cell receptor beta chains below was sequenced from the same sample in a study of response to subunit inactivated influenza vaccine. TCRdb re-called the RT-PCR reads through MiXCR, storing one row per CDR3 protein. In the table there are approximately 700,000 distinct CDR3 sequences, approximately 15% of which are singletons. The specimen comprised PBMCs from blood, sampled less than 15 days before vaccination. These receptors originate from a man aged 45-65 years who received an inactivated influenza vaccine.

The chain has TRBV18 and TRBJ1-1; D remains ambiguous. Trimming took 4 bases from V and 3 from J, leaving 9 bases between them. CDR1 and CDR2 (germline): KGHSH, LQKENI. This CDR3 comprises 13 residues. Here the CDR3 reads CASSRVLDTEAFF. DNA for the CDR3: TGTGCCAGCTCACGGGTTTTGGACACTGAAGCTTTCTTT. Full variable domain (rest looked up from reference TRBV18 and TRBJ1-1): NAGVMQNPRHLVRRRGQEARLRCSPMKGHSHVYWYRQLPEEGLKFMVYLQKENIIDESGMPKERFSAEFPKEGPSILRIQQVVRGDSAAYFCASSRVLDTEAFFGQGTRLTVV.

J is TRBJ1-2 and V is TRBV5-4; a weak D match, TRBD1 (6 bases). The CDR3 sequence is 16 residues long. CDR1 and CDR2 (germline): SGHNT, YYREEE (reference sequence). V dropped 0 bases and J dropped 4 bases, with 16 bases sitting between them. For the CDR3, the DNA is TGTGCCAGCAGCTTGGGATCGTCGGGGGCCGTCTATGGCTACACCTTC. Protein product: CASSLGSSGAVYGYTF.

This clonotype was detected many times. This sequence joins TRBV5-1 and TRBJ2-1; 9 bases match TRBD2. The ends lost 4 bases at V and 0 bases at J; junction bases unmatched: 14. The CDR3 has 19 amino acids. Germline assignment: CDR1 SGHRS and CDR2 YFSETQ. CDR3: CASSALVYSGGNSYNEQFF. CDR3 sequence (DNA): TGCGCCAGCAGCGCACTTGTTTATAGCGGGGGAAACTCCTACAATGAGCAGTTCTTC.

V usage is TRBV7-9 and J usage is TRBJ1-4; D is unresolved. Trimming cost V 2 bases and J 6 bases, with 10 bases left between them. The CDR3 loop spans 14 amino acids. The germline V gene encodes CDR1 SEHNR and CDR2 FQNEAQ (reference sequence). The CDR3 protein is CASSLLGLDEKLFF. The CDR3 nucleotides are TGTGCCAGCAGCTTATTAGGCTTGGATGAAAAACTGTTTTTT.

This clonotype has at least ten counts. This chain joins TRBV12-3 or TRBV12-4 and TRBJ1-2; no clear D. The CDR3 sequence is 15 residues long. V lost 5 bases and J lost 4, with 17 bases in between. Here the CDR3 DNA reads TGTGCCAGCAGTCTCCCTCCCCCTGAAATCTATGGCTACACCTTC. Translating it yields CASSLPPPEIYGYTF.

This clonotype was observed a handful of times. V usage is TRBV7-2 and J usage is TRBJ1-4, with D perhaps matching TRBD1 (5 bases). Per the germline V gene, CDR1 is SGHTA and CDR2 is FQGNSA. V lost 5 bases, J lost 0 bases, and 13 bases lay in between. This CDR3 is built from 16 residues. The CDR3 coding sequence is TGTGCCAGCAGCCCCCGGGGACGGACAACTAATGAAAAACTGTTTTTT. Protein sequence: CASSPRGRTTNEKLFF.

This clonotype was counted between two and nine times. This chain connects TRBV28 to TRBJ1-3; the match to TRBD1 covers 7 bases. This CDR3 region has 18 residues. V lost 6 bases, J lost 0 bases, and 14 bases stayed unmatched. The germline V gene has CDR1 MDHEN and CDR2 SYDVKM. In nucleotides, the CDR3 is TGTGCCAGCAGCCTACAACAGGGGCTGACATTCTCTGGAAACACCATATATTTT. It translates to CASSLQQGLTFSGNTIYF.

V is TRBV2 and J is TRBJ2-3, with TRBD2 matching 8 bases. In germline, CDR1 is SNHLY, CDR2 FYNNEI. This CDR3 is 13 amino acids long. Losses at the gene ends were 6 bases for V and 8 bases for J; bases not matched to a gene: 7. The CDR3 DNA follows: TGTGCCAGCAGCGGGGGGACTAGTGGTACGCAGTATTTT. Amino acid sequence: CASSGGTSGTQYF.

This clonotype was counted between two and nine times. V gene TRBV11-3 combines with J gene TRBJ2-1; the match to TRBD2 covers 8 bases. The V gene's germline CDR1 is SGHNT and CDR2 YENEEA. The J segment lost 6 bases and the V segment lost 8 bases, leaving 9 bases of the junction unmatched. The CDR3 covers 14 residues. The CDR3 coding sequence is TGTGCCAGCTCCCCCGGGACTAGATTCAATGAGCAGTTCTTC. It codes for CASSPGTRFNEQFF.

The gene calls are TRBV28 and TRBJ2-7, with D perhaps matching TRBD1 or TRBD2 (5 bases each). Germline V CDR1 and CDR2: MDHEN, SYDVKM. The V gene lost 1 base and the J gene lost 1 base, with 8 bases spanning the gap. CDR3 length: 14 amino acids. CDR3 sequence reads: CASSLFGTSYEQYF. The CDR3 nucleotides read TGTGCCAGCAGTTTATTTGGGACGTCCTACGAGCAGTACTTC.

The V and J genes are TRBV30 and TRBJ2-3; 7 bases align to TRBD2. The CDR3 is 15 residues long. Germline CDR1 is GTSNPN and CDR2 is SVGIG (reference sequence). V trimming: 0 bases; J trimming: 3 bases; junction bases outside the gene matches: 6. The CDR3 spells CAWSVPRGSTDTQYF. In DNA, the CDR3 is TGTGCCTGGAGTGTACCTCGCGGGAGTACAGATACGCAGTATTTT.

This chain connects TRBV29-1 to TRBJ2-7; 8 positions match TRBD2. J was trimmed by 3 bases and V by 6 bases; bases with no gene match: 7. Germline V gene data show CDR1 as SQVTM and CDR2 as ANQGSEA. This CDR3 has 13 residues. The CDR3 bases are TGCAGCGTCAATTCCGGGACTAGCTACGAGCAGTACTTC. This codes for CSVNSGTSYEQYF.

This clonotype was observed a few times. The CDR3 bases are TGTGCCAGCAGCCCGGATCGGTGGAGGGCCGGGGAGCTGTTTTTT. The encoded protein is CASSPDRWRAGELFF. The V call is TRBV7-2, the J call TRBJ2-2; D might be TRBD2 (6 bases). In germline, CDR1 is SGHTA, CDR2 FQGNSA. V lost 5 bases to trimming and J lost 6 bases, with 16 bases between them. The CDR3 is made up of 15 amino acids. Full variable domain (missing parts from reference TRBV7-2 and TRBJ2-2): GAGVSQSPSNKVTEKGKDVELRCDPISGHTALYWYRQSLGQGLEFLIYFQGNSAPDKSGLPSDRFSAERTGGSVSTLTIQRTQQEDSAVYLCASSPDRWRAGELFFGEGSRLTVL.

At least ten counts were recorded for this clonotype. The gene calls are TRBV10-3 and TRBJ2-3; D is unresolved. This CDR3 spans 16 amino acids. Looked up from germline, CDR1 is ENHRY and CDR2 is SYGVKD. Trimming pared 3 bases from V and 2 bases from J, leaving 15 bases between. The CDR3: CAISEGPGDTTDTQYF. In DNA, the CDR3 is TGTGCCATCAGTGAAGGGCCAGGCGACACCACAGATACGCAGTATTTT.